This TCR beta chain was recorded in a study of T-cell memory formation after mild COVID-19. TCRdb reprocessed the 5' RACE reads with MiXCR, giving one entry per CDR3 protein. This table holds roughly 120,000 distinct CDR3 sequences, 22% found once. The V and J ends lost 3 bases and 2 bases, in that order; junction bases with no gene match: 7. The CDR3 length is 15 residues. Germline lookup yields CDR1 KGHSH and CDR2 LQKENI. As for this clonotype: The antigen remains undetermined.

Study results and caveats: Mainly in CM and EM were contracting CD4+ clones; CD8+ were in EMRA. Confirmation of SARS-CoV-2 specificity was lacking for second-wave clones peaking day 37. Balance between CD4 and CD8 was seen in clones contracting day 15 to 85, and a CD4+ lean was seen in later expanders.

The chain combines TRBV18 with TRBJ2-7; 7 bases fit TRBD1. The sequenced sample consisted of PBMCs or a T cell subset sorted from them (not recorded which). The receptor was derived from a man younger than 35 who had mild COVID-19 (a few samples of this study predate the infection). Cell type and time point are not known. The CDR3, as DNA: TGTGCCAGCTCACCCAGACAGGGTCCCACCTACGAGCAGTACTTC. Residues: CASSPRQGPTYEQYF.